The 29 T cell receptor beta chains below were found in one sample sequenced in a study of cytomegalovirus exposure and HLA in healthy donors. PCR amplification relied on 60 Vbeta primers (plus 13 Jbeta primers). Libraries were prepared by immunoSEQ multiplex PCR; TCRdb keeps only in-frame clonotypes and omits some of them. The repertoire holds about 180,000 clones, roughly 79% seen once, with roughly 5% in the top ten. Sequencing was carried out using PBMCs. Receptor source: a woman aged 18-29 years in good health and CMV-seropositive.

The chain is built from TRBV9 and TRBJ1-6, with D unresolved. Trimming stripped 4 bases from V and 10 bases from J, with 15 bases between. Germline CDR1 and CDR2: SGDLS and YYNGEE. The CDR3 runs to 14 residues. The CDR3 sequence: CASSTSSLGSPLHF. As DNA, the CDR3 is TGTGCCAGCAGCACTTCTTCCCTCGGGTCACCCCTCCACTTT.

This chain links TRBV2 with TRBJ2-2, with TRBD1 matching over 9 bases. The CDR3 has 15 amino acids. With 6 bases clipped from V and 8 bases from J, the junction kept 10 bases outside the gene matches. The V gene's germline CDR1 is SNHLY and CDR2 FYNNEI. The CDR3 protein is CASSVGQGGGGELFF. For the CDR3, the DNA is TGTGCCAGCAGCGTGGGACAGGGAGGCGGAGGGGAGCTGTTTTTT.

The rearrangement links TRBV27 to TRBJ1-5; possibly TRBD1 for D (5 bases). The CDR3 has 14 amino acids. V lost 2 bases and J 1 base, leaving 6 bases between the germline ends. Germline values: CDR1 MNHEY, CDR2 SMNVEV (reference sequence). The CDR3 sequence is CASSLQGSNQPQHF. CDR3 sequence (DNA): TGTGCCAGCAGTTTACAGGGAAGCAATCAGCCCCAGCATTTT.

The chain uses TRBV5-4 and TRBJ2-5; possible D gene TRBD2, 6 bases. Trimming cost V 4 bases and J 5 bases, with 18 bases left between them. CDR1 is SGHNT and CDR2 is YYREEE in the germline V gene (reference sequence). The CDR3 runs 15 residues. CDR3 loop: CASSPRDLPDETQYF. DNA for the CDR3: TGTGCCAGCAGCCCGCGGGACCTACCCGACGAGACCCAGTACTTC.

The rearrangement joins TRBV11-3 to TRBJ2-7; tentative D call: TRBD1 (5 bases). Per the germline V gene, CDR1 is SGHNT and CDR2 is YENEEA. Trimming pared 5 bases from V and 3 bases from J, leaving 17 bases between. CDR3 length equals 15 residues. The CDR3 reads CASSPGAGSLYEQYF. The CDR3 nucleotides are TGTGCCAGCAGCCCTGGTGCAGGGTCCCTCTACGAGCAGTACTTC.

In its sample, this clone was seen a few times. The chain links TRBV4-3 to TRBJ1-4; the match to TRBD1 covers 9 bases. The junction had 9 bases not matched to a gene; V was cut back by 0 bases and J by 7 bases. Looked up from germline, CDR1 is LGHNA and CDR2 is YSLEER. There are 17 residues in the CDR3. The DNA of the CDR3 is TGCGCCAGCAGCCAAGAGGGACAGGGCTCTGGTTTTGAAAAACTGTTTTTT. Amino acid sequence: CASSQEGQGSGFEKLFF.

CDR3 in DNA: TGCGCCAGCAGCCAATCCGGGGTTCAGCCCCAGCATTTT. This sequence encodes CASSQSGVQPQHF. The chain links TRBV4-1 to TRBJ1-5; D remains unclear. The V end was cut by 2 bases, the J end by 6 bases, with 8 bases between. In germline, CDR1 is MGHRA, CDR2 YSYEKL. The length of the CDR3 is 13 residues.

The chain couples TRBV7-9 to TRBJ1-3; unclear D gene. The CDR3 length is 15 residues. Germline CDR1 and CDR2: SEHNR and FQNEAQ (reference sequence). V gave up 5 bases and J gave up 3 bases, with 14 bases separating them. The CDR3 DNA follows: TGTGCCAGCAGCCACGACGGAAACTATGGAAACACCATATATTTT. Translated, it gives CASSHDGNYGNTIYF.

The genes are TRBV5-4 and TRBJ1-1, with D possibly matching TRBD1 (5 bases). Germline assignment: CDR1 SGHNT and CDR2 YYREEE (reference sequence). V was shortened by 6 bases and J by 5 bases, with 11 bases between the two germline ends. This CDR3 spans 12 amino acids. The DNA of the CDR3 is TGTGCCAGCACCCCCGGGGGGACTGAAGCTTTCTTT. The encoded protein is CASTPGGTEAFF.

The rearrangement uses TRBV19 and TRBJ2-3; a possible D gene is TRBD2 (5 bases). This CDR3 has 15 amino acids. Trimming left V 3 bases short and J 7 bases short, with 17 bases between. CDR1 is LNHDA and CDR2 is SQIVND in the germline V gene (reference sequence). The DNA for the CDR3 is TGTGCCAGTAGTATTGAGAGCGGTGTACGCCATACGCAGTATTTT. Its translation: CASSIESGVRHTQYF.

This chain joins TRBV7-6 and TRBJ1-5; D is undetermined. The CDR3 length is 15 residues. Germline lookup yields CDR1 SGHVS and CDR2 FNYEAQ. V lost 3 bases and J 5 bases, leaving 14 bases between the germline ends. This CDR3 is CASSFSAAADQPQHF. DNA for the CDR3: TGTGCCAGCAGCTTTAGTGCGGCCGCTGATCAGCCCCAGCATTTT. The full variable domain, in which reference TRBV7-6 and TRBJ1-5 provide the parts outside the CDR3, is GAGVSQSPRYKVTKRGQDVALRCDPISGHVSLYWYRQALGQGPEFLTYFNYEAQQDKSGLPNDRFSAERPEGSISTLTIQRTEQRDSAMYRCASSFSAAADQPQHFGDGTRLSIL.

To note about this clone: A read error may produce the germline difference seen at one junction end. The rearrangement joins TRBV6-5 to TRBJ1-4, with D perhaps TRBD1 (5 bases). Germline V gene sequence: CDR1 MNHEY, CDR2 SVGAGI. The CDR3 is made up of 15 amino acids. DNA for the CDR3: TGTGCCAGCAGTTACGGGGCAGGGACTAGTGAAAAACTGTTTTTT. This codes for CASSYGAGTSEKLFF.

The chain joins TRBV13 to TRBJ1-1; weak D call: TRBD1 (5 bases). Germline V gene data show CDR1 as PRHDT and CDR2 as FYEKMQ (reference sequence). V was pared by 1 base and J by 2 bases, with 11 bases between. This CDR3 is 15 amino acids long. The CDR3 loop is CASSLEGELNTEAFF. In DNA form, the CDR3 reads TGTGCCAGCAGCTTAGAAGGGGAACTAAACACTGAAGCTTTCTTT.

Note on this clone: The junction departs from germline at one end; a sequencing error may be responsible. The chain employs TRBV11-2 and TRBJ1-2; D may be TRBD1 (6 bases). CDR1 is SGHAT and CDR2 is FQNNGV in the germline V gene. The CDR3 is 13 residues long. The CDR3: CASSLVGGAAGAF. The CDR3 DNA sequence: TGTGCCAGCAGCTTAGTGGGGGGGGCCGCTGGGGCCTTC.

This chain joins TRBV6-1 and TRBJ1-2; D is unclear. The CDR3 extends over 14 amino acids. The V and J ends lost 3 bases and 4 bases respectively, with 12 bases between them. Germline CDR1 is MNHNS and CDR2 is SASEGT. The CDR3 DNA sequence: TGTGCCAGCAGTGATCCGAGCACGAGCTATGGCTACACCTTC. Its translation is CASSDPSTSYGYTF.

The V and J genes are TRBV18 and TRBJ1-2; the D gene is possibly TRBD1 (6 bases). The germline V gene encodes CDR1 KGHSH and CDR2 LQKENI. This CDR3 has 16 amino acids. Trimming removed 2 bases from V and 8 bases from J, with 21 bases in between. CDR3 DNA sequence: TGTGCCAGCTCACCATCCATATCGGCAGGGGATGGAGGCTACACCTTC. It yields the protein CASSPSISAGDGGYTF.

The CDR3 is CASSLAPVSEQYF. As DNA, the CDR3 is TGCGCCAGCAGCTTGGCCCCTGTGTCGGAGCAGTACTTC. The chain combines TRBV5-1 with TRBJ2-7, with no clear D. With 0 bases removed from V and 7 bases from J, the gap between germline ends came to 11 bases. The CDR3 totals 13 residues. Germline V lookup: CDR1 SGHRS, CDR2 YFSETQ.

The CDR3 loop is CAWTQGIGELFF. CDR3 DNA sequence: TGTGCCTGGACCCAGGGGATCGGGGAGCTGTTTTTT. This chain connects TRBV30 to TRBJ2-2; possibly TRBD1 for D (6 bases). The CDR3 is made up of 12 amino acids. Between the trimmed V and J ends, which lost 4 bases and 7 bases, there was a span of 10 bases. Germline V gene sequence: CDR1 GTSNPN, CDR2 SVGIG (reference sequence).

J is TRBJ2-1 and V is TRBV4-1, with 7 positions matching TRBD2. Germline CDR1 is MGHRA and CDR2 is YSYEKL. This CDR3 contains 14 residues. V lost 2 bases to trimming and J lost 7 bases; unmatched junction nucleotides: 5. CDR3 DNA: TGCGCCAGCAGCCAATACCCCGGGGGGAATGAGCAGTTCTTC. It yields the protein CASSQYPGGNEQFF.

In its sample, this clone was seen a few times. The rearrangement uses TRBV11-3 and TRBJ1-1; unclear D gene. Looked up from germline, CDR1 is SGHNT and CDR2 is YENEEA. The CDR3 extends over 16 amino acids. V was shortened by 1 base and J by 0 bases, with 12 bases between the two germline ends. The CDR3 reads CASSLGTGAMNTEAFF. The CDR3 nucleotides are TGTGCCAGCAGCTTAGGGACGGGAGCCATGAACACTGAAGCTTTCTTT.

The chain couples TRBV11-2 to TRBJ1-4; 7 bases match TRBD1. This CDR3 is built from 13 residues. CDR1 SGHAT and CDR2 FQNNGV come from the germline V gene. Trimming at V came to 5 bases and at J to 8 bases, leaving 5 bases not matched to a gene. CDR3 loop: CASSPQGWEKLFF. CDR3 in DNA: TGTGCCAGCAGCCCACAGGGGTGGGAAAAACTGTTTTTT.

V gene TRBV28 combines with J gene TRBJ2-5; 11 bases fit TRBD1. The J call may be wrong; the DNA end is better matched by TRBJ2-7. The CDR3 is made up of 15 amino acids. Germline loops: CDR1 MDHEN, CDR2 SYDVKM. The CDR3 spells CASSSPGQGAYEQYF. As DNA, the CDR3 is TGTGCCAGCAGTTCACCGGGACAGGGGGCCTACGAGCAGTACTTC.

The rearrangement joins TRBV29-1 to TRBJ2-5, with 11 bases that match TRBD2. Germline V lookup: CDR1 SQVTM, CDR2 ANQGSEA. The CDR3 spans 15 residues. The J segment lost 3 bases and the V segment lost 7 bases, leaving 10 bases of the junction unmatched. The CDR3 protein is CSAAPWGLAEETQYF. The CDR3 nucleotides are TGCAGCGCGGCCCCCTGGGGACTAGCGGAAGAGACCCAGTACTTC.

The rearrangement links TRBV5-4 to TRBJ2-5, with a tentative D call TRBD2 (5 bases). CDR1 is SGHNT and CDR2 is YYREEE in the germline V gene (reference sequence). CDR3 length equals 14 residues. V lost 4 bases to trimming and J lost 3 bases, with 13 bases between them. In nucleotides, the CDR3 is TGTGCCAGCAGCCTCGTACCAGCGGAAGAGACCCAGTACTTC. Translating it yields CASSLVPAEETQYF.

This clone has just a few counts. This chain links TRBV6-1 with TRBJ2-7; weak D call: TRBD1 (6 bases). CDR1 and CDR2 (germline): MNHNS, SASEGT. The CDR3 has 13 amino acids. Trimming shortened V by 5 bases and J by 7 bases, and 15 bases separated the two germline ends. CDR3 coding DNA: TGTGCCAGCAGTACAGGGCCCTGGGGTGAGCAGTACTTC. It encodes CASSTGPWGEQYF.

J is TRBJ1-5 and V is TRBV6-1, with D unresolved. CDR1 and CDR2 from the germline V gene are MNHNS and SASEGT. The CDR3 consists of 15 residues. V lost 6 bases, J lost 0 bases, and 12 bases lay in between. This chain's CDR3 is CASSSDINSNQPQHF. The CDR3 nucleotides are TGTGCCAGCAGCTCCGACATCAATAGCAATCAGCCCCAGCATTTT.

The J gene is TRBJ1-1, the V gene TRBV9; the match to TRBD1 covers 8 bases. The CDR3 contains 15 residues. Per germline, CDR1 SGDLS and CDR2 YYNGEE. V shed 0 bases and J 7 bases; nucleotides not matched to a gene: 8. The CDR3 sequence: CASSVGDRGWGEAFF. The CDR3 region has the DNA TGTGCCAGCAGCGTAGGAGACAGGGGTTGGGGTGAAGCTTTCTTT.

The genes are TRBV14 and TRBJ1-6, with D perhaps matching TRBD1 (5 bases). The CDR3 is made up of 14 amino acids. V lost 0 bases, J lost 10 bases, and 10 bases lay in between. CDR1 is SGHDN, CDR2 FVKESK, per germline. DNA for the CDR3: TGTGCCAGCAGCCAAGAATGGGCAGGGTCACCCCTCCACTTT. Its translation: CASSQEWAGSPLHF.

The rearrangement uses TRBV19 and TRBJ2-7; the match to TRBD1 covers 7 bases. The CDR3 contains 19 residues. Germline V gene data show CDR1 as LNHDA and CDR2 as SQIVND (reference sequence). After removal of 3 bases from V and 3 bases from J, the junction contained 20 bases not matched to a gene. In DNA, the CDR3 is TGTGCCAGTAGTATCTCCGGCGACAGGGTTCCTTTGGGTCTCTACGAGCAGTACTTC. This gives the protein CASSISGDRVPLGLYEQYF.